This T cell receptor beta chain was documented in a study of T cells in tuberculosis. The overall study: IGRA-negative adolescents, IGRA-positive adolescents with latent tuberculosis and adults with active tuberculosis formed this South African cohort. Study-level points and caveats: Classification accuracy was roughly 87% (AUROC 0.85 to 0.95) with the GMM-specific repertoire.

V shed 8 bases and J shed 2 bases, with 15 bases lying between them. The CDR3 consists of 14 residues. The germline V gene has CDR1 MNHEY and CDR2 SVGAGI. About this clone: The antigen is unknown.

TCRdb's table, derived via immunoSEQ multiplex PCR, lists solely in-frame clones and lacks some. The table has fewer than 40,000 clones, 95% to 97% seen once. Sequencing input: PBMCs. The chain has TRBV6-5 and TRBJ1-2; tentative D call: TRBD1 (6 bases). This TCR came from a donor between 10 and 35 years old with latent tuberculosis or without tuberculosis infection. The CDR3 DNA reads TGTGCCAGCCATAAGGCGGGGGGCAACTATGGCTACACCTTC. This encodes CASHKAGGNYGYTF.